This T cell receptor (beta chain) was found in a study of T cell responses to AZD1222 COVID-19 vaccine. Study-wide results and caveats: Targeting of unmutated variant regions was reportedly seen in nearly half of spike-specific TCRs. Repertoires were sampled only after the peak T cell response.

Here immunoSEQ multiplex PCR was the method, and the copy in TCRdb shows in-frame clones only, minus some. The sample lists some 100,000 clones, around 86% occurring once. A single count supports this clone. What it recognizes is unknown. This clonotype was obtained from an adult in good health. This material consisted of peripheral blood, taken on day 0 of AZD1222 vaccination.

The CDR3 coding sequence is TGTGCCAGCAGCCAAGGGCGAGAGCAGTTCTTC. This sequence encodes CASSQGREQFF. The chain carries TRBV3-1 (or the pseudogene TRBV3-2) and TRBJ2-1; no reliable D call. Germline CDR1 is LGHDT and CDR2 is YNNKEL (reference sequence). The CDR3 length is 11 residues. Between the trimmed V and J ends, which lost 1 base and 10 bases, there was a span of 5 bases.